This T cell receptor beta chain was recorded in a study of T cells after yellow fever vaccination. This clonotype was seen repeatedly, ten times or more. No antigen is known for it. Whole-study findings and limits: Subsequent booster samples again held most clones from primary vaccination (96% CD4, about 85% CD8).

Using its own MiXCR run on the 5' RACE reads, TCRdb lists one record per CDR3 protein. In the table there are around 310,000 distinct CDR3 sequences, approximately 4.5% of which are singletons. The sequence was collected from a man between 18 and 29 years old who received the YFV17D yellow fever vaccine. Sample: PBMCs, taken 15 days after the yellow fever booster vaccination.

The DNA for the CDR3 is TGCAGCGTAGGGCAGAACTATGGCTACACCTTC. This gives the protein CSVGQNYGYTF. V is TRBV29-1 and J is TRBJ1-2, with D unclear. Trimming shortened V by 6 bases and J by 2 bases, and 7 bases separated the two germline ends. The germline gives CDR1 SQVTM, CDR2 ANQGSEA. This CDR3 is built from 11 residues.